This record concerns one T cell receptor (beta chain) sequence. No antigen is known for it. Per-base quality was not reported, and no clone a single base away is much larger than it. V loses 3 bases, J loses 0 bases, and the germline ends lie 12 bases apart. CDR1 is given as MDHEN and CDR2 as SYDVKM, both from the germline V gene. The CDR3 runs 15 amino acids, cysteine and phenylalanine included. Just the 45-base CDR3 DNA is kept, in frame starting at base 1. The sample comes from a study of beta chain features in type 1 diabetes (dated 2018 in TCRdb). Describing the broader study: Mean age, gender distribution, total cell number and subset yield were not different between patients and healthy donors. Whereas all 30 or so donors provided naive and central memory subsets, regulatory and stem cell-like memory subsets were isolated from just 8 patients and roughly eight healthy donors. In the study, recently diagnosed type 1 diabetes patients and matched healthy donors were compared on the TCRB repertoires of their sorted circulating CD4+ T cell subsets. Across all samples, roughly 110,000,000 sorted cells were examined, and cell number per subset correlated strongly with RNA yield.

Each donor gave one peripheral blood draw, roughly 0.11 L on average, collected into heparinised tubes. Naive, central memory, regulatory and stem cell-like memory CD4+ T cells were sorted on a BD FACSAria II using a panel including CD45RO, CCR7, CD25, CD127, CD95 and CD27. Purity was above 95% for every sorted population. Right away, PBMCs were isolated by Lymphoprep density gradient centrifugation and were stained directly, with no culture step. So that batch effects would be minimized, each experiment stained and sorted samples in pairs, pairing one healthy donor with one patient. Broad study findings and their caveats: In all four CD4+ subsets, TCRB CDR3 length was moderately but significantly shorter in type 1 diabetes patients. HLA sub-analyses involved small numbers of individuals, so any influence of HLA type on TCRB rearrangement remained unresolved. Shorter templates might be favored by PCR, yet because patient and control samples were amplified and corrected together, any such skew would affect both groups equally. Because cDNA rather than genomic DNA was sequenced, highly expressing activated cells could have been over-represented, although no difference in activation and CD3 levels was found between groups. Fewer insertions and more nucleotide deletions at VDJ recombination sites were observed in patients with type 1 diabetes, implying thymic rearrangement abnormalities. The naive, central memory and regulatory TCRB repertoires appeared to resemble one another more closely among patients than among healthy donors.

The High Capacity cDNA Reverse Transcription Kit was used to reverse transcribe all of the isolated RNA, meaning that expressed TCRB transcripts were what got sequenced. Deep immunoSEQ sequencing was applied to naive, central memory and regulatory T cell samples, giving an average of about 3.7 million total reads per sample. Sorted cells were lysed in RLT buffer and RNA was extracted with DNase-treated RNeasy Micro or Mini kits, depending on cell number. To prevent cross-contamination, every cell subset was processed on its own, while patient and healthy donor samples were processed together. The immunoSEQ multiplex PCR was used to amplify TCRB sequences from cDNA, yielding 87-bp fragments that span the CDR3 region. Sequencing of the amplicons was done on the Illumina HiSeq platform. From the authors' description of their analysis: PCR bias was computationally corrected using synthetic template baselines, reads within Hamming distance 2 were collapsed, and singletons that could not be merged were discarded. Reads were aligned against IMGT so that V, D and J genes, CDR3 length and insertions or deletions at six rearrangement sites could be assigned. Within each subset, clonotype counts were normalized to sorted cell number, after which true diversity and Gini coefficients were computed with the tcR R package. Repertoire sharing was quantified using the overlap coefficient calculated on TCRB nucleotide sequences. Out-of-frame TCRB sequences from naive cells were analyzed to stand in for the pre-selection repertoire. The table comes from immuneACCESS by way of TCRdb, which keeps in-frame sequences with V and J called. Part of the clones is missing from these tables; in studies checked, under half for an unresolved V gene and the rest for unknown reasons. V and J calls and clone size are copied from that table; D and trimming were computed from the DNA. A total of 600,000 or so clones appear in this sample, around 12% of them only once. The top ten clonotypes cover approximately 0.11% of the sample.

The source is a young man with type 1 diabetes. Specimen: naive CD4+ T cells from blood. The cell subset or site label, read with the paper, signifies: true naive CD4+ T cells. This chain joins TRBV28 to TRBJ2-7; the D gene is unclear. The nucleotide sequence reads TGTGCCAGCAGTTTTGTCGGCAGCACCTCCTACGAGCAGTACTTC. It codes for CASSFVGSTSYEQYF.